These 9 T cell receptor beta chains came from one sample sequenced in a study of blood T cell repertoires in COVID-19. Clones were read by immunoSEQ multiplex PCR, and TCRdb kept only the in-frame ones, dropping some. The sample carries over 65,000 clones, 85% to 90% recorded once. The sample consisted of peripheral blood. Source of these receptors: a man aged 45-65 years with active COVID-19.

V is TRBV5-4 and J is TRBJ2-1; TRBD1 matches 10 bases. Germline trimming cut 4 bases from V and 8 bases from J; bases unmatched to any gene: 12. The CDR3 covers 16 residues. Germline lookup yields CDR1 SGHNT and CDR2 YYREEE (reference sequence). The CDR3 here is CASSLVSGTGVDEQFF. The CDR3 DNA is TGTGCCAGCAGCCTAGTTTCCGGGACAGGGGTCGATGAGCAGTTCTTC.

This clone was detected once. The chain carries TRBV5-1 and TRBJ2-5; 8 nucleotides match TRBD2. The junction had 9 bases not matched to a gene; V was cut back by 4 bases and J by 4 bases. Looked up from germline, CDR1 is SGHRS and CDR2 is YFSETQ. The CDR3 is 15 amino acids. In nucleotides, the CDR3 is TGCGCCAGCAGCGCGTCTGCGGGAGGAGGAGAGACCCAGTACTTC. It specifies CASSASAGGGETQYF.

CDR3 nucleotides: TGTGCCAGCAGCCTAGGACAGGGGCCAGATACGCAGTATTTT. This codes for CASSLGQGPDTQYF. The V call is TRBV9, the J call TRBJ2-3; 9 nucleotides align to TRBD1. The CDR3 length is 14 residues. Unmatched junction bases numbered 4, after V lost 4 bases and J lost 4 bases. Germline CDR1 and CDR2: SGDLS and YYNGEE.

V gene TRBV27 combines with J gene TRBJ1-2; D gene uncertain. Germline V gene lookup returns CDR1 MNHEY and CDR2 SMNVEV (reference sequence). The CDR3 is 14 amino acids. V was clipped by 5 bases and J by 1 base, with 11 bases between them. CDR3 DNA sequence: TGTGCCAGCAGTCCCCATGGCAATAACTATGGCTACACCTTC. Protein: CASSPHGNNYGYTF.

The gene calls are TRBV28 and TRBJ1-1; no clear D. V was cut by 2 bases and J by 0 bases, with 4 bases left in between. Germline V gives CDR1 MDHEN, CDR2 SYDVKM. The CDR3 sequence is 13 residues long. Here the CDR3 reads CASSLGMNTEAFF. CDR3 DNA: TGTGCCAGCAGTTTAGGCATGAACACTGAAGCTTTCTTT.

The V and J genes are TRBV14 and TRBJ1-4; 7 bases line up with TRBD1. The CDR3 covers 15 residues. CDR1 and CDR2 (germline): SGHDN, FVKESK. Trimming at V came to 4 bases and at J to 5 bases, leaving 7 bases not matched to a gene. CDR3: CASSPLDRENEKLFF. Here the CDR3 DNA reads TGTGCCAGCAGCCCCTTAGACAGGGAGAATGAAAAACTGTTTTTT.

This clone came up once. The chain recombines TRBV27 with TRBJ1-1; TRBD1 matches at 7 bases. The ends lost 6 bases at V and 3 bases at J; junction bases unmatched: 7. CDR1 and CDR2 (germline): MNHEY, SMNVEV (reference sequence). This CDR3 is 14 amino acids long. The CDR3 region is CASSKRDSYTEAFF. For the CDR3, the DNA is TGTGCCAGCAGCAAAAGGGACAGTTACACTGAAGCTTTCTTT.

The chain is built from TRBV12-3 or TRBV12-4 and TRBJ1-2; D gene ambiguous. The CDR3 is 13 amino acids. V was pared by 3 bases and J by 0 bases, with 5 bases between. In DNA form, the CDR3 reads TGTGCCAGCAGTTTGGAGCCTAACTATGGCTACACCTTC. This sequence encodes CASSLEPNYGYTF.

The chain joins TRBV5-4 to TRBJ2-3; 10 nucleotides align to TRBD2. V lost 4 bases and J lost 0; bases outside the gene matches: 8. The CDR3 consists of 17 residues. Looked up from germline, CDR1 is SGHNT and CDR2 is YYREEE (reference sequence). The CDR3 bases are TGTGCCAGCAGCGTCCGACTAGCGGGCCCAAGCACAGATACGCAGTATTTT. Its protein is CASSVRLAGPSTDTQYF.